The subject of this entry is one T cell receptor (beta chain). This entry comes from a study of blood T cell repertoires in COVID-19. Background on the study: Samples taken during acute and convalescent COVID-19 were collected in the United States, Italy and Spain.

V trimming: 1 base; J trimming: 5 bases; junction bases outside the gene matches: 7. The CDR3 loop spans 16 amino acids. Germline V gene sequence: CDR1 SGHRS, CDR2 YFSETQ. As processed by the authors: How many nucleated cells were present was estimated from reference gene primer amplification. The method was immunoSEQ multiplex PCR; TCRdb's version includes in-frame clones alone and lacks a portion of them. V and J calls and clone size come straight from that table; D and trimming were deduced from the DNA. There are fewer than 200,000 clones in the sample; approximately 84% occur only once, and less than 1.5% lies in the top ten. Assignment of participants to cohorts was predicated upon participant-reported clinical history.

Source material: PBMCs or T cells enriched from blood (not recorded which). The V call is TRBV5-1, the J call TRBJ2-2, with 8 bases that match TRBD1. This receptor was identified in a human donor with acute COVID-19. The donor label of this sample is uncertain. CDR3 sequence reads: CASSLSQGARTGELFF. The CDR3 DNA sequence: TGCGCCAGCAGCTTGAGTCAGGGGGCGCGAACCGGGGAGCTGTTTTTT.